This T cell receptor beta chain originates from a study of T cells in Graves' hyperthyroidism and ophthalmopathy. Study-wide results and limits: Patients with ophthalmopathy were separated from those with stable hyperthyroidism by a 13 V-J model. Model predictions of ophthalmopathy came a median about 6.3 months before onset.

V was shortened by 2 bases and J by 7 bases, with 10 bases between the two germline ends. The CDR3 runs 14 residues. Germline CDR1 reads SGHDT; CDR2 reads YYEEEE. Worth noting for this clonotype: Its antigen is not known.

When ophthalmopathy did not progress within 18 months, Graves' hyperthyroidism was considered stable. Fresh peripheral blood, roughly 9.8 ml of it, supplied the PBMCs. Authors of the study amplified TCR beta CDR3 regions from RNA transcripts. The TCR CDR3 was amplified in a first-round RT-PCR using the HTBI primer set. In TCRdb, the multiplex PCR reads were re-called with MiXCR into one record per CDR3 protein. The sample shows 350,000 to 500,000 distinct CDR3 sequences, roughly an eighth of them seen only once. This chain connects TRBV5-6 to TRBJ1-6, with D possibly being TRBD1 (6 bases). The TCR comes from a woman between 18 and 29 years old with Graves' hyperthyroidism. The sample comprised blood. The chain's CDR3 is CASSFGQSNSPLHF. CDR3 bases: TGTGCCAGCAGCTTCGGACAGAGCAATTCACCCCTCCACTTT.